This TCR beta chain emerged from a study of shared clonotypes between healthy human individuals. Overall study: A few men and two women, aged 18 to 49, were donors. CD4 naive and CD4 memory each took three plates per donor, while CD8 naive took two and CD8 memory one.

The CDR3 runs to 14 residues. The V end was cut by 4 bases, the J end by 0 bases, with 7 bases between. Germline CDR1 reads LGHNA; CDR2 reads YNFKEQ. All the donors were Caucasian adults who lived in Nashville, Tennessee. Only in-frame clones appear in the TCRdb table, and some are missing; sequencing was by immunoSEQ multiplex PCR. The sample holds a few hundred thousand clones, about 96% seen once. The sample comprised memory CD8+ T cells sorted from blood. Subset in this sample: CD45RO+ cells pooled with CCR7-negative TemRA cells. The receptor was isolated from a man between 25 and 39 years old in good health. V usage is TRBV4-2 and J usage is TRBJ2-1; the D gene is possibly TRBD2 (5 bases). The CDR3 region has the DNA TGTGCCAGCAGCCCCGGACTCTCCTACAATGAGCAGTTCTTC. Translated: CASSPGLSYNEQFF.